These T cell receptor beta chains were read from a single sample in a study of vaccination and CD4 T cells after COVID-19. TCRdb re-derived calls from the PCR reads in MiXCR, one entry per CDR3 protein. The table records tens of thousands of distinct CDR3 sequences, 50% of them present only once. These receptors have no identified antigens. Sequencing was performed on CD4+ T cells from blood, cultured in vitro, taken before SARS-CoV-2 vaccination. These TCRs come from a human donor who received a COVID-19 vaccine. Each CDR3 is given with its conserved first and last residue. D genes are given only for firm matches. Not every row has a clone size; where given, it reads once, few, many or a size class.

CDR3 protein: CASSLVTGKETQYF
CDR3 DNA: TGTGCCAGCAGCTTAGTAACAGGGAAAGAGACCCAGTACTTC
clone size: .
J gene: TRBJ2-5
V gene: TRBV7-6
D gene: .

CDR3 protein: CASSPDRLTEAFF
CDR3 DNA: TGTGCCAGTAGTCCAGACAGGCTTACTGAAGCTTTCTTT
clone size: .
J gene: TRBJ1-1
V gene: TRBV19
D gene: .

CDR3 protein: CASSIRAGEAGELFF
CDR3 DNA: TGTGCCAGTAGTATTCGGGCAGGGGAGGCCGGGGAGCTGTTTTTT
clone size: few
J gene: TRBJ2-2
V gene: TRBV19
D gene: .

CDR3 protein: CASSLGDRDNTEAFF
CDR3 DNA: TGCGCCAGCAGCTTGGGGGACAGGGATAACACTGAAGCTTTCTTT
clone size: .
J gene: TRBJ1-1
V gene: TRBV5-1
D gene: TRBD1

CDR3 protein: CASSPLTGRSDTQYF
CDR3 DNA: TGTGCCAGCAGTCCACTGACAGGGCGATCAGATACGCAGTATTTT
clone size: .
J gene: TRBJ2-3
V gene: TRBV27
D gene: TRBD1

CDR3 protein: CAISYSQGAHNSPLHF
CDR3 DNA: TGTGCCATCAGTTACTCGCAGGGGGCGCATAATTCACCCCTCCACTTT
clone size: .
J gene: TRBJ1-6
V gene: TRBV6-5
D gene: TRBD1

CDR3 protein: CASSLIPGQGTDTQYF
CDR3 DNA: TGTGCCAGCAGCCTTATACCGGGACAGGGTACAGATACGCAGTATTTT
clone size: few
J gene: TRBJ2-3
V gene: TRBV5-6
D gene: TRBD1

CDR3 protein: CSAAVDRGRFETQYF
CDR3 DNA: TGCAGTGCTGCCGTGGACAGGGGGCGTTTCGAGACCCAGTACTTC
clone size: .
J gene: TRBJ2-5
V gene: TRBV20-1
D gene: TRBD1

CDR3 protein: CASRGQGTYEQYF
CDR3 DNA: TGTGCCAGCAGGGGACAGGGAACCTACGAGCAGTACTTC
clone size: .
J gene: TRBJ2-7
V gene: TRBV11-3
D gene: TRBD1

CDR3 protein: CSVPLQRGADTQYF
CDR3 DNA: TGCAGTGTTCCGCTACAGAGGGGCGCAGATACGCAGTATTTT
clone size: .
J gene: TRBJ2-3
V gene: TRBV20-1
D gene: .

CDR3 protein: CASSPGQGALYGYTF
CDR3 DNA: TGTGCCAGCAGCCCAGGACAGGGGGCCCTCTATGGCTACACCTTC
clone size: .
J gene: TRBJ1-2
V gene: TRBV11-2
D gene: TRBD1

CDR3 protein: CASSRGTSGGSTDTQYF
CDR3 DNA: TGTGCCAGTAGTAGAGGTACTAGCGGGGGCTCCACAGATACGCAGTATTTT
clone size: .
J gene: TRBJ2-3
V gene: TRBV19
D gene: TRBD2

CDR3 protein: CASSVGMGGAGANVLTF
CDR3 DNA: TGTGCCAGCAGCGTAGGTATGGGTGGTGCTGGGGCCAACGTCCTGACTTTC
clone size: .
J gene: TRBJ2-6
V gene: TRBV9
D gene: .

CDR3 protein: CASRPSPGQGYTEAFF
CDR3 DNA: TGTGCCAGCAGGCCTTCTCCGGGACAGGGATACACTGAAGCTTTCTTT
clone size: .
J gene: TRBJ1-1
V gene: TRBV6-2/TRBV6-3
D gene: TRBD1

CDR3 protein: CASSDGADGYTF
CDR3 DNA: TGTGCCAGCAGTGACGGGGCAGATGGCTACACCTTC
clone size: .
J gene: TRBJ1-2
V gene: TRBV6-4
D gene: .

CDR3 protein: CASRTGTGDEKLFF
CDR3 DNA: TGTGCCAGCAGAACCGGGACAGGTGATGAAAAACTGTTTTTT
clone size: once
J gene: TRBJ1-4
V gene: TRBV2
D gene: TRBD1

CDR3 protein: CASSEALRVPLHF
CDR3 DNA: TGTGCCAGCAGTGAAGCGCTTCGGGTACCCCTCCACTTT
clone size: .
J gene: TRBJ1-6
V gene: TRBV6-1
D gene: .

CDR3 protein: CASSQGAEDTQYF
CDR3 DNA: TGTGCCAGCAGCCAAGGGGCCGAAGATACGCAGTATTTT
clone size: .
J gene: TRBJ2-3
V gene: TRBV3-1
D gene: .

CDR3 protein: CASRDTGTGGGETQYF
CDR3 DNA: TGTGCCAGCAGAGATACCGGGACAGGGGGTGGAGAGACCCAGTACTTC
clone size: few
J gene: TRBJ2-5
V gene: TRBV6-1
D gene: TRBD1

CDR3 protein: CASSSRDLSGANVLTF
CDR3 DNA: TGTGCCAGCAGTTCCAGGGACCTCTCTGGGGCCAACGTCCTGACTTTC
clone size: .
J gene: TRBJ2-6
V gene: TRBV6-5
D gene: .

CDR3 protein: CASSMRQGLTEAFF
CDR3 DNA: TGTGCCAGTAGTATGAGGCAGGGTTTAACTGAAGCTTTCTTT
clone size: few
J gene: TRBJ1-1
V gene: TRBV19
D gene: .

CDR3 protein: CASSGNTGGSYGYTF
CDR3 DNA: TGTGCCAGCAGCGGAAATACAGGGGGAAGCTATGGCTACACCTTC
clone size: .
J gene: TRBJ1-2
V gene: TRBV9
D gene: TRBD1

CDR3 protein: CASSPRLNSSGNTIYF
CDR3 DNA: TGTGCCAGCAGCCCCCGACTTAACAGCTCTGGAAACACCATATATTTT
clone size: few
J gene: TRBJ1-3
V gene: TRBV7-9
D gene: .

CDR3 protein: CASKERTGLSYEQYF
CDR3 DNA: TGCGCCAGCAAAGAACGCACAGGGTTATCCTACGAGCAGTACTTC
clone size: .
J gene: TRBJ2-7
V gene: TRBV5-1
D gene: .

CDR3 protein: CASSQNSGVNTGELFF
CDR3 DNA: TGTGCCAGCAGCCAAAACTCCGGGGTGAACACCGGGGAGCTGTTTTTT
clone size: few
J gene: TRBJ2-2
V gene: TRBV7-2
D gene: .

CDR3 protein: CASSADEGGTGELFF
CDR3 DNA: TGTGCCAGCAGCGCAGACGAGGGGGGCACCGGGGAGCTGTTTTTT
clone size: .
J gene: TRBJ2-2
V gene: TRBV21-1
D gene: .

CDR3 protein: CSATDRAVGQPQHF
CDR3 DNA: TGCAGTGCTACTGACAGGGCGGTGGGTCAGCCCCAGCATTTT
clone size: .
J gene: TRBJ1-5
V gene: TRBV20-1
D gene: TRBD1

CDR3 protein: CARQGGAGANVLTF
CDR3 DNA: TGTGCCAGACAGGGGGGTGCTGGGGCCAACGTCCTGACTTTC
clone size: .
J gene: TRBJ2-6
V gene: TRBV2
D gene: TRBD1

CDR3 protein: CASSARQVSRRDYGYTF
CDR3 DNA: TGTGCCAGCAGCGCGAGACAGGTCTCAAGGAGGGATTATGGCTACACCTTC
clone size: .
J gene: TRBJ1-2
V gene: TRBV7-9
D gene: .

CDR3 protein: CSARDPRGAFF
CDR3 DNA: TGCAGTGCTAGAGACCCCCGGGGGGCTTTCTTT
clone size: .
J gene: TRBJ1-1
V gene: TRBV20-1
D gene: .

CDR3 protein: CASSPTGRGNTIYF
CDR3 DNA: TGTGCCAGCAGTCCGACAGGGCGTGGAAACACCATATATTTT
clone size: few
J gene: TRBJ1-3
V gene: TRBV6-2/TRBV6-3
D gene: TRBD1

CDR3 protein: CASRASLDRANYGYTF
CDR3 DNA: TGTGCCAGTAGGGCATCCTTGGACAGAGCTAACTATGGCTACACCTTC
clone size: .
J gene: TRBJ1-2
V gene: TRBV19
D gene: .

CDR3 protein: CAIKDRGSTGELFF
CDR3 DNA: TGTGCCATCAAGGACAGGGGCAGCACCGGGGAGCTGTTTTTT
clone size: .
J gene: TRBJ2-2
V gene: TRBV10-3
D gene: TRBD1

CDR3 protein: CASSLKPGKNEQFF
CDR3 DNA: TGTGCCAGCTCACTAAAGCCAGGGAAGAATGAGCAGTTCTTC
clone size: .
J gene: TRBJ2-1
V gene: TRBV18
D gene: .

CDR3 protein: CASSPLAGGRDEQYF
CDR3 DNA: TGTGCCAGCAGTCCTCTAGCGGGGGGGCGGGACGAGCAGTACTTC
clone size: .
J gene: TRBJ2-7
V gene: TRBV12-3/TRBV12-4
D gene: TRBD2

CDR3 protein: CASSLFGASGGGETQYF
CDR3 DNA: TGTGCCAGCAGTTTATTCGGAGCCAGCGGGGGGGGTGAGACCCAGTACTTC
clone size: .
J gene: TRBJ2-5
V gene: TRBV12-3/TRBV12-4
D gene: TRBD2

CDR3 protein: CSARGTLEAFF
CDR3 DNA: TGCAGTGCTAGAGGGACTCTTGAAGCTTTCTTT
clone size: .
J gene: TRBJ1-1
V gene: TRBV20-1
D gene: .

CDR3 protein: CASSERRSGNTIYF
CDR3 DNA: TGTGCCAGCAGTGAGCGGCGCTCTGGAAACACCATATATTTT
clone size: .
J gene: TRBJ1-3
V gene: TRBV25-1
D gene: .

CDR3 protein: CAWSNPTSGGNNEQFF
CDR3 DNA: TGTGCCTGGAGTAACCCAACTAGCGGGGGAAACAATGAGCAGTTCTTC
clone size: .
J gene: TRBJ2-1
V gene: TRBV30
D gene: TRBD2

CDR3 protein: CASSLDNRDIEGYTF
CDR3 DNA: TGCGCCAGCAGCTTGGATAACAGGGACATTGAGGGCTACACCTTC
clone size: .
J gene: TRBJ1-2
V gene: TRBV5-1
D gene: .

CDR3 protein: CASSYGPQESGELFF
CDR3 DNA: TGTGCCAGCAGTTACGGCCCCCAGGAGTCCGGGGAGCTGTTTTTT
clone size: few
J gene: TRBJ2-2
V gene: TRBV6-5
D gene: .

CDR3 protein: CASTYQSSGNTIYF
CDR3 DNA: TGTGCCAGCACCTACCAGAGCTCTGGAAACACCATATATTTT
clone size: .
J gene: TRBJ1-3
V gene: TRBV2
D gene: .

CDR3 protein: CASKPGTISNQPQHF
CDR3 DNA: TGTGCCAGCAAACCCGGGACAATTAGCAATCAGCCCCAGCATTTT
clone size: few
J gene: TRBJ1-5
V gene: TRBV6-1
D gene: .

CDR3 protein: CASSQDGTSGVTDTQYF
CDR3 DNA: TGTGCCAGCAGCCAAGATGGTACTAGCGGGGTCACAGATACGCAGTATTTT
clone size: few
J gene: TRBJ2-3
V gene: TRBV4-2
D gene: TRBD2

CDR3 protein: CASGLDRWGNTIYF
CDR3 DNA: TGTGCTAGTGGTTTAGATAGGTGGGGAAACACCATATATTTT
clone size: once
J gene: TRBJ1-3
V gene: TRBV12-5
D gene: .

CDR3 protein: CSARSSTNQDGFYFYNSPLHF
CDR3 DNA: TGCAGTGCTAGATCCTCCACCAACCAAGATGGGTTCTACTTTTATAATTCACCCCTCCACTTT
clone size: .
J gene: TRBJ1-6
V gene: TRBV20-1
D gene: .

CDR3 protein: CASRRLGLAGNTIYF
CDR3 DNA: TGTGCCAGCCGCCGTCTGGGGCTGGCTGGAAACACCATATATTTT
clone size: .
J gene: TRBJ1-3
V gene: TRBV28
D gene: .

CDR3 protein: CTSSQLGPLRNEKLFF
CDR3 DNA: TGCACCAGCAGCCAGCTTGGTCCCCTCCGTAATGAAAAACTGTTTTTT
clone size: .
J gene: TRBJ1-4
V gene: TRBV1
D gene: .

CDR3 protein: CASSRFRDSQETQYF
CDR3 DNA: TGTGCCAGCAGTCGCTTCCGGGACTCTCAAGAGACCCAGTACTTC
clone size: .
J gene: TRBJ2-5
V gene: TRBV25-1
D gene: .

CDR3 protein: CASSFRTGGVADTQYF
CDR3 DNA: TGTGCCAGCAGTTTTCGGACAGGGGGCGTAGCAGATACGCAGTATTTT
clone size: .
J gene: TRBJ2-3
V gene: TRBV6-5
D gene: TRBD1

CDR3 protein: CSSGRGTQYF
CDR3 DNA: TGCTCGAGCGGCCGTGGTACCCAGTACTTC
clone size: .
J gene: TRBJ2-5
V gene: TRBV5-6
D gene: .

CDR3 protein: CASSLGGQHQPQHF
CDR3 DNA: TGTGCCAGCAGCTTGGGAGGCCAGCATCAGCCCCAGCATTTT
clone size: .
J gene: TRBJ1-5
V gene: TRBV5-4
D gene: .

CDR3 protein: CASSQASPYGYTF
CDR3 DNA: TGTGCCAGCAGCCAAGCGTCGCCTTATGGCTACACCTTC
clone size: .
J gene: TRBJ1-2
V gene: TRBV14
D gene: .

CDR3 protein: CSARLMGQVTDTQCF
CDR3 DNA: TGCAGTGCTAGGTTGATGGGACAGGTCACAGATACGCAGTGTTTT
clone size: .
J gene: TRBJ2-3
V gene: TRBV20-1
D gene: TRBD1

CDR3 protein: CASSEAISGRDNEQFF
CDR3 DNA: TGTGCCAGCAGTGAAGCAATTAGCGGGAGAGACAATGAGCAGTTCTTC
clone size: .
J gene: TRBJ2-1
V gene: TRBV6-1
D gene: TRBD2

CDR3 protein: CAWSVGGMGETQYF
CDR3 DNA: TGTGCCTGGAGTGTAGGAGGGATGGGAGAGACCCAGTACTTC
clone size: .
J gene: TRBJ2-5
V gene: TRBV30
D gene: .

CDR3 protein: CAWQRRGGSEQFF
CDR3 DNA: TGTGCCTGGCAAAGGAGGGGGGGGAGTGAGCAGTTCTTC
clone size: .
J gene: TRBJ2-1
V gene: TRBV30
D gene: .

CDR3 protein: CASSLRGPGQGQNEQFF
CDR3 DNA: TGTGCCAGCAGTTTAAGGGGCCCGGGACAAGGTCAGAATGAGCAGTTCTTC
clone size: few
J gene: TRBJ2-1
V gene: TRBV27
D gene: .

CDR3 protein: CASSIALPTGGGTEAFF
CDR3 DNA: TGTGCCAGTAGTATAGCTCTCCCGACAGGGGGAGGCACTGAAGCTTTCTTT
clone size: .
J gene: TRBJ1-1
V gene: TRBV19
D gene: TRBD1

CDR3 protein: CASGLGHLIDEGEGAFF
CDR3 DNA: TGTGCTAGTGGTTTGGGCCACCTTATAGACGAGGGAGAAGGAGCTTTCTTT
clone size: few
J gene: TRBJ1-1
V gene: TRBV12-5
D gene: .